This entry concerns a single T cell receptor (beta chain). Its antigen is unknown. Trimming left V 4 bases short and J 7 bases short, with 10 bases between. Germline loops: CDR1 MNHEY, CDR2 SVGAGI. The CDR3 totals 12 residues. This entry belongs to a study of blood T cells in healthy people across ages. Through a sample-barcoded 5' primer and a J-beta primer mix, a second PCR was run for roughly 6 to 12 cycles. From the 5' RACE reads, TCRdb called clonotypes with MiXCR, one entry per CDR3 protein. Seen here are hundreds of thousands of distinct CDR3 sequences, approximately 52% observed once, and the top ten hold approximately 13%. Whole-study findings and limits: Leaving the PBMCs unsorted stopped any conclusive comparison of naive versus antigen-experienced cells. A roughly linear fall in TCR beta diversity per million T cells was seen with increasing age.

The donors, healthy Caucasians from Russia, were aged 6 to 90. Sequencing input: blood. The clonotype originates from a woman at least 80 years old in good health. The chain combines TRBV6-5 with TRBJ1-2; D is undetermined. The CDR3 spells CASSSPVGGYTF. The CDR3 DNA reads TGTGCCAGCAGTTCCCCGGTGGGTGGCTACACCTTC.